These 23 T cell receptor beta chains share one sample of origin, sequenced in a study of shared clonotypes between healthy human individuals. It was CD45RO-negative cells, positively selected for CCR7, that made up naive CD8 cells, with terminally differentiated effector memory CD45RA+ cells excluded. Sequencing was performed with immunoSEQ multiplex PCR; in TCRdb, only in-frame clones are kept and a portion is missing. The profile shows fewer than 1 million clones, roughly 96% of them singletons. Sequencing used naive CD8+ T cells sorted from blood. The receptors shown here come from a man under 40 in good health.

CDR3 region: CASSDDPGQGIIRSGYTF. The CDR3 DNA sequence: TGTGCCAGCAGTGACGATCCGGGACAGGGTATCATTAGGTCTGGCTACACCTTC. The chain uses TRBV2 and TRBJ1-2; 9 nucleotides line up with TRBD1. Per germline, CDR1 SNHLY and CDR2 FYNNEI. The CDR3 has 18 amino acids. V dropped 3 bases and J dropped 7; count of bases not matched to a gene: 18.

As DNA, the CDR3 is TGCGCCAGCAGCTTCACAACCGGACTAGCGGGAGGATGGGAGCAGTTCTTC. The encoded protein is CASSFTTGLAGGWEQFF. The chain employs TRBV5-1 and TRBJ2-1; 14 positions match TRBD2. Per the germline V gene, CDR1 is SGHRS and CDR2 is YFSETQ. With V trimmed by 2 bases and J by 10 bases, 11 bases remained unmatched. The CDR3 sequence is 17 residues long.

The V gene is TRBV29-1, the J gene TRBJ2-7, with no clear D. The V gene lost 1 base and the J gene lost 3 bases, with 10 bases spanning the gap. The germline V gene encodes CDR1 SQVTM and CDR2 ANQGSEA. CDR3 length equals 13 residues. The CDR3 DNA is TGCAGCGTTGAAGGCGCTTTAGACTACGAGCAGTACTTC. Residues: CSVEGALDYEQYF.

This clone was found once. J is TRBJ2-4 and V is TRBV14; D might be TRBD2 (5 bases). The ends were cut back, 3 bases at V and 5 bases at J, with 11 bases in the middle. This CDR3 spans 14 amino acids. The germline V gene encodes CDR1 SGHDN and CDR2 FVKESK. The CDR3 loop is CASSQDFVENIQYF. The CDR3 region has the DNA TGTGCCAGCAGCCAGGACTTCGTCGAAAACATTCAGTACTTC.

The chain couples TRBV15 to TRBJ2-7; the match to TRBD2 covers 11 bases. V lost 5 bases and J lost 0; bases outside the gene matches: 3. Germline V CDR1 and CDR2: LNHNV, YYDKDF (reference sequence). The CDR3 runs 15 residues. CDR3 loop: CATSSSGRPSYEQYF. In DNA form, the CDR3 reads TGTGCCACCAGCTCTAGCGGGAGGCCCTCCTACGAGCAGTACTTC.

The CDR3 is CSVVGLAGAYEQYF. CDR3 in DNA: TGCAGCGTCGTGGGACTAGCGGGAGCCTACGAGCAGTACTTC. The V and J genes are TRBV29-1 and TRBJ2-7; 14 bases map to TRBD2. This CDR3 region has 14 residues. Losses at the gene ends were 6 bases for V and 2 bases for J; bases not matched to a gene: 3. CDR1 is SQVTM, CDR2 ANQGSEA, per germline.

The rearrangement joins TRBV7-9 to TRBJ2-1; TRBD2 aligns across 11 bases. V dropped 8 bases and J dropped 14; count of bases not matched to a gene: 8. The CDR3 length is 12 residues. Looked up from germline, CDR1 is SEHNR and CDR2 is FQNEAQ (reference sequence). The CDR3 DNA is TGTGCCAGCGGTCCACTAGCGGGAGAGGAGTTCTTC. The encoded protein is CASGPLAGEEFF.

A word on this clone: The sample holds other DNA sequences that translate to the same CDR3. The V gene is TRBV9, the J gene TRBJ2-2, with D hard to call. The CDR3 length is 13 residues. CDR1 SGDLS and CDR2 YYNGEE come from the germline V gene. Trimming removed 4 bases from V and 4 bases from J, with 8 bases in between. CDR3 sequence reads: CASSPTGTGELFF. CDR3 nucleotide sequence: TGTGCCAGCAGCCCCACTGGCACCGGGGAGCTGTTTTTT.

The gene calls are TRBV11-2 and TRBJ2-7; perhaps TRBD2 as D (5 bases). V was trimmed by 4 bases and J by 2 bases, leaving 9 bases between them. Germline CDR1 is SGHAT and CDR2 is FQNNGV. This CDR3 contains 13 residues. CDR3 in DNA: TGTGCCAGCAGCTCAACTAGGGCCTACGAGCAGTACTTC. Protein: CASSSTRAYEQYF.

The CDR3 DNA is TGTGCCAGCAGGGCCCCCGACAGGAACTATGGCTACACCTTC. Translation gives CASRAPDRNYGYTF. The chain is built from TRBV2 and TRBJ1-2; D might be TRBD1 (6 bases). This CDR3 region has 14 residues. From germline, CDR1 is SNHLY and CDR2 FYNNEI. V shed 6 bases and J shed 2 bases, with 13 bases lying between them. The entire variable domain, with the rest obtained from reference TRBV2 and TRBJ1-2, is as follows: EPEVTQTPSHQVTQMGQEVILRCVPISNHLYFYWYRQILGQKVEFLVSFYNNEISEKSEIFDDQFSVERPDGSNFTLKIRSTKLEDSAMYFCASRAPDRNYGYTFGSGTRLTVV.

The genes are TRBV6-5 and TRBJ2-7; weak D call: TRBD2 (5 bases). CDR1 MNHEY and CDR2 SVGAGI come from the germline V gene. CDR3 length equals 13 residues. The V end was cut by 4 bases, the J end by 3 bases, with 10 bases between. The CDR3 DNA follows: TGTGCCAGCAGTTTGGACTCGGGCTACGAGCAGTACTTC. This sequence encodes CASSLDSGYEQYF.

The table lists this clone with a count of one. The rearrangement uses TRBV19 and TRBJ2-7; D perhaps matches TRBD2 (6 bases). CDR1 is LNHDA, CDR2 SQIVND, per germline (reference sequence). V was cut by 5 bases and J by 0 bases, with 8 bases left in between. The CDR3 loop spans 13 amino acids. The CDR3 here is CASSFGSSYEQYF. The CDR3 DNA reads TGTGCCAGTAGTTTCGGGAGCTCCTACGAGCAGTACTTC.

The chain carries TRBV4-1 and TRBJ2-1; D is undetermined. The CDR3 is 13 amino acids. CDR1 MGHRA and CDR2 YSYEKL come from the germline V gene. The ends were cut back, 1 base at V and 4 bases at J, with 5 bases in the middle. The CDR3 is CASSQAPYNEQFF. The CDR3 DNA is TGCGCCAGCAGCCAAGCCCCGTACAATGAGCAGTTCTTC.

This chain's CDR3 is CASSATGEQYF. In nucleotides, the CDR3 is TGTGCCAGCAGCGCTACTGGGGAGCAGTACTTC. This chain links TRBV7-9 with TRBJ2-7; no reliable D call. The CDR3 covers 11 residues. V was trimmed by 5 bases and J by 7 bases, leaving 9 bases between them. Germline V lookup: CDR1 SEHNR, CDR2 FQNEAQ (reference sequence).

J is TRBJ1-1 and V is TRBV9, with D hard to call. Germline V lookup: CDR1 SGDLS, CDR2 YYNGEE. V shed 4 bases and J shed 0 bases, with 7 bases lying between them. This CDR3 has 13 amino acids. The CDR3 spells CASSYGMNTEAFF. The DNA of the CDR3 is TGTGCCAGCAGCTACGGCATGAACACTGAAGCTTTCTTT. The whole variable domain, filled in from reference TRBV9 and TRBJ1-1, reads DSGVTQTPKHLITATGQRVTLRCSPRSGDLSVYWYQQSLDQGLQFLIQYYNGEERAKGNILERFSAQQFPDLHSELNLSSLELGDSALYFCASSYGMNTEAFFGQGTRLTVV.

The chain recombines TRBV6-1 with TRBJ2-7; 12 bases agree with TRBD2. The CDR3 is 15 residues long. J gave up 6 bases and V 2 bases, and 5 bases lay outside the gene matches. Germline loops: CDR1 MNHNS, CDR2 SASEGT. The CDR3 DNA follows: TGTGCCAGCAGTGAAAGGACTAGCGGGGCGCTCGAGCAGTACTTC. This translates into CASSERTSGALEQYF.

The chain uses TRBV9 and TRBJ1-4, with D maybe TRBD1 (6 bases). Germline loops: CDR1 SGDLS, CDR2 YYNGEE. This CDR3 is built from 15 residues. V gave up 3 bases and J gave up 4 bases, with 13 bases separating them. CDR3 nucleotide sequence: TGTGCCAGCAGCGGAAGGACAGCCGATAATGAAAAACTGTTTTTT. It specifies CASSGRTADNEKLFF.

The rearrangement links TRBV9 to TRBJ2-1; 12 nucleotides match TRBD2. With 4 bases clipped from V and 0 bases from J, the junction kept 11 bases outside the gene matches. The length of the CDR3 is 19 residues. Per germline, CDR1 SGDLS and CDR2 YYNGEE. The CDR3 sequence is CASSFPLAGGLSSYNEQFF. The CDR3 DNA reads as TGTGCCAGCAGCTTCCCTCTAGCGGGAGGGTTAAGCTCCTACAATGAGCAGTTCTTC.

The CDR3 DNA sequence: TGTGCCAGCAGCGTAGTAGGAACTAGCACGAATGAGCAGTTCTTC. Its protein product is CASSVVGTSTNEQFF. This chain links TRBV9 with TRBJ2-1; perhaps TRBD2 as D (6 bases). The CDR3 length is 15 residues. Germline V gives CDR1 SGDLS, CDR2 YYNGEE. The germline V and J ends were trimmed by 0 bases and 7 bases, with 14 bases remaining between them.

The chain recombines TRBV28 with TRBJ2-1, with D maybe TRBD2 (6 bases). The CDR3 spans 14 residues. Germline CDR1 reads MDHEN; CDR2 reads SYDVKM. The chain's CDR3 is CVVNGAGQNREQFF. The CDR3, as DNA: TGTGTTGTGAATGGAGCGGGCCAAAACCGGGAGCAGTTCTTC.

V usage is TRBV18 and J usage is TRBJ2-1; either TRBD1 or TRBD2 may supply D (5 bases each). Per the germline V gene, CDR1 is KGHSH and CDR2 is LQKENI. Between the trimmed V and J ends, which lost 5 bases and 3 bases, there was a span of 17 bases. This CDR3 comprises 16 residues. The chain's CDR3 is CASSIGTQGDYNEQFF. CDR3 nucleotides: TGTGCCAGCTCAATAGGGACCCAAGGGGACTACAATGAGCAGTTCTTC.

This clone was counted a single time. The gene calls are TRBV27 and TRBJ2-5, with D unresolved. V was clipped by 4 bases and J by 4 bases, with 13 bases between them. Germline V gene data show CDR1 as MNHEY and CDR2 as SMNVEV (reference sequence). CDR3 length equals 14 residues. CDR3 in DNA: TGTGCCAGCAGTTCCCTTTCATTCGGAGAGACCCAGTACTTC. Translated, it gives CASSSLSFGETQYF.

The sample holds one count of this clone. This chain links TRBV6-5 with TRBJ2-7; TRBD2 is a possible D gene (5 bases). The CDR3 is 11 amino acids. V lost 7 bases and J 6 bases, leaving 10 bases between the germline ends. CDR1 and CDR2 from the germline V gene are MNHEY and SVGAGI. CDR3 loop: CASISGVEQYF. DNA for the CDR3: TGTGCCAGCATTTCCGGGGTCGAGCAGTACTTC.